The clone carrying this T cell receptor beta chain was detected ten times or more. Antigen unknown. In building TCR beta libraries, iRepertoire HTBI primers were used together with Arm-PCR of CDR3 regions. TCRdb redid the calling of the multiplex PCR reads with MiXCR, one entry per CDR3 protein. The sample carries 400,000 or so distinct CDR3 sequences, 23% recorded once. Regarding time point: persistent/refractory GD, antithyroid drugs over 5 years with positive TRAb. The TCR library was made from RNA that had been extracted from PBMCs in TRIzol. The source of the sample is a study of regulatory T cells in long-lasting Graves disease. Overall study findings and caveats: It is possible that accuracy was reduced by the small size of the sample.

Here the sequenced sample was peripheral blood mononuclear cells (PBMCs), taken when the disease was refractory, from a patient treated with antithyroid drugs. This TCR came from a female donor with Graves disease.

The CDR3 region has the DNA TGTGCCGTAAGGTCCGTAGCCAAAAACATTCAGTACTTC. This sequence encodes CAVRSVAKNIQYF. This chain uses TRBV11-2 with TRBJ2-4; D is undetermined. CDR1 is SGHAT, CDR2 FQNNGV, per germline. CDR3 size: 13 residues. V shed 11 bases and J shed 0 bases, with 11 bases lying between them.